The 5 T cell receptor beta chains below all came from one sample that was sequenced in a study of identical twins. MiXCR, run by TCRdb on the 5' RACE reads, gives a single entry per CDR3 protein. This sample carries some 300,000 distinct CDR3 sequences, 9% to 15% of them seen once, and the ten largest clones take approximately 7.6%. These data also featured in a second study, about yellow fever vaccine responses in identical twins.

Source material: CD8+ T cells sorted from blood. These receptor sequences come from a young woman in good health.

This clonotype was picked up a small number of times. The J gene is TRBJ1-2, the V gene TRBV6-6; D gene unclear. The CDR3 consists of 12 residues. CDR1 is MNHNY, CDR2 SVGAGI, per germline (reference sequence). Trimming cost V 7 bases and J 2 bases, with 8 bases left between them. The DNA for the CDR3 is TGTGCCAGCACCGCCGGGAACTATGGCTACACCTTC. Protein sequence: CASTAGNYGYTF.

This clonotype was counted only a few times. V gene TRBV18 combines with J gene TRBJ2-7, with TRBD1 as a possible D gene (5 bases). V was clipped by 3 bases and J by 0 bases, with 9 bases between them. CDR3 size: 14 residues. Germline-derived CDR1 and CDR2 are KGHSH and LQKENI. The CDR3: CASSPPDSSYEQYF. The CDR3 region has the DNA TGTGCCAGCTCACCCCCCGACAGCTCCTACGAGCAGTACTTC.

This clonotype was observed at least ten times. The chain links TRBV20-1 to TRBJ2-5; 16 bases align to TRBD2. Per the germline V gene, CDR1 is DFQATT and CDR2 is SNEGSKA (reference sequence). This CDR3 comprises 19 residues. With V trimmed by 1 base and J by 0 bases, 8 bases remained unmatched. In DNA, the CDR3 is TGCAGTGCTAGAGCCGTCCCGGGACTAGCGGGGGGGCACCAAGAGACCCAGTACTTC. This codes for CSARAVPGLAGGHQETQYF.

This clonotype was detected a few times. The chain recombines TRBV9 with TRBJ2-2, with a tentative D call TRBD1 (6 bases). Germline V gives CDR1 SGDLS, CDR2 YYNGEE. The CDR3 consists of 13 residues. The ends were cut back, 3 bases at V and 5 bases at J, with 8 bases in the middle. The DNA of the CDR3 is TGTGCCAGCAGCGAGGACAGTACCGGGGAGCTGTTTTTT. As protein: CASSEDSTGELFF.

This clonotype was observed a few times. The chain links TRBV10-1 to TRBJ2-7; D gene unclear. CDR3 size: 14 residues. CDR1 WNHNN and CDR2 SYGVQD come from the germline V gene (reference sequence). The V end was cut by 6 bases, the J end by 3 bases, with 15 bases between. CDR3 region: CASRQEPTLYEQYV. Here the CDR3 DNA reads TGCGCCAGCAGACAAGAACCGACCCTCTACGAGCAGTACGTC.